This passage covers 6 T cell receptor beta chains from one sample sequenced in a study of T cell repertoires in cytomegalovirus infection. In TCRdb, the reads were re-called with MiXCR into one record per CDR3 protein. The profile shows some 450,000 distinct CDR3 sequences, around 32% of them singletons. The sequenced sample was PBMCs. Receptors were obtained from a human donor in good health (CMV status not recorded). Some clones in this sample may be carry-over from other donors' samples.

The chain employs TRBV4-1 and TRBJ2-7; unclear D gene. The germline V gene has CDR1 MGHRA and CDR2 YSYEKL. The V end was cut by 1 base, the J end by 5 bases, with 9 bases between. The CDR3 length is 13 residues. Written as DNA, the CDR3 is TGCGCCAGCAGCCAAGTGAATTCTGACGAGCAGTACTTC. Its protein is CASSQVNSDEQYF.

This clonotype has a handful of counts. This sequence joins TRBV25-1 and TRBJ2-5; D ambiguous. The germline V gene has CDR1 MGHDK and CDR2 SYGVNS. The CDR3 totals 11 residues. Trimming removed 4 bases from V and 9 bases from J, with 9 bases in between. CDR3 coding DNA: TGTGCCAGCAGTGGTCTGAGTGCCCAGTACTTC. This codes for CASSGLSAQYF.

The gene calls are TRBV5-1 and TRBJ2-3; 9 positions agree with TRBD2. The CDR3 runs 15 residues. The V segment lost 6 bases and the J segment 4 bases; nucleotides outside the gene matches: 9. Germline loops: CDR1 SGHRS, CDR2 YFSETQ. CDR3 sequence reads: CASKPAGGPADTQYF. The DNA for the CDR3 is TGCGCCAGCAAGCCGGCGGGGGGGCCGGCAGATACGCAGTATTTT.

The chain employs TRBV7-8 and TRBJ2-2, with 7 bases fitting TRBD1. The J segment lost 7 bases and the V segment lost 4 bases, leaving 9 bases of the junction unmatched. The CDR3 is 15 amino acids. CDR1 and CDR2 (germline): SGHVS, FQNEAQ. CDR3 sequence (DNA): TGTGCCAGCAGCTGGAATCAGGGGGACAGCGGGGAGCTGTTTTTT. Translated, it gives CASSWNQGDSGELFF.

This clonotype was recorded at least ten times. The chain has TRBV6-6 and TRBJ1-4; TRBD1 agrees at 8 bases. The germline V gene has CDR1 MNHNY and CDR2 SVGAGI (reference sequence). CDR3 length: 15 residues. With 4 bases clipped from V and 8 bases from J, the junction kept 9 bases outside the gene matches. This CDR3 reads CASSSPTGAGEKLFF. The CDR3 DNA follows: TGTGCCAGCAGTTCCCCGACAGGGGCGGGGGAAAAACTGTTTTTT.

The sample holds many counts of this clonotype. The chain is built from TRBV7-2 and TRBJ2-7; D gene ambiguous. In germline, CDR1 is SGHTA, CDR2 FQGNSA. The CDR3 is made up of 13 amino acids. Trimming shortened V by 5 bases and J by 3 bases, and 11 bases separated the two germline ends. CDR3 region: CASSPEPVYEQYF. The DNA for the CDR3 is TGTGCCAGCAGCCCCGAGCCCGTCTACGAGCAGTACTTC.